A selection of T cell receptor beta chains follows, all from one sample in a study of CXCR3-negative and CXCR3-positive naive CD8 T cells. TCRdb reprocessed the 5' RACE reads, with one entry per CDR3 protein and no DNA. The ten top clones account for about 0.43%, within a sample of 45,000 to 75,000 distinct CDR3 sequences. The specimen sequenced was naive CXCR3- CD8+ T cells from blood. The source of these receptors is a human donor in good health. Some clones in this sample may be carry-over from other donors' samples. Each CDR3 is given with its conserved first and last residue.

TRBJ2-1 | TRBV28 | CASSLHLGSDNEQFF
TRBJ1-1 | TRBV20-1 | CSAQQNTEAFF
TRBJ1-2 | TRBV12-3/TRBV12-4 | CASSSLGENYGYTF
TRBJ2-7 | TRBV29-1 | CSIPGPPEQYF
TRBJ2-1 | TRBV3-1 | CASSQGTSGFNEQFF
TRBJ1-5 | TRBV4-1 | CASSQFDSSYQPQHF
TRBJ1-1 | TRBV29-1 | CSGGQGVDTEAFF
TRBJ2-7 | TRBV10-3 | CAISRDAPYEQYF
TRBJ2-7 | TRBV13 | CASSLGQGNSNEQYF
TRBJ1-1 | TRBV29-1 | CSVEVMIRGNTEAFF
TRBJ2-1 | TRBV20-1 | CSARDRAGATYNEQFF
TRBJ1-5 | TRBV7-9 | CASSYFQGDQPQHF
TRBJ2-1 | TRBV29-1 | CSVEGGSFNEQFF
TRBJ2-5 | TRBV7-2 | CASSLVRRGGGTSGDQETQYF
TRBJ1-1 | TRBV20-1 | CSATRRDTEAFF
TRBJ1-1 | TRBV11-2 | CASSLEVWGPNTEAFF
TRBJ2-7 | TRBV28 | CASSFLGTGVPYEQYF
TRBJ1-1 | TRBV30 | CAWSVRGTEAFF
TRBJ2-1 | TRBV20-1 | CSARESAGVYNEQFF
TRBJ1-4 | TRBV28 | CASTVREKSNEKLFF
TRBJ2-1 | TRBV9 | CASSVEGLAGGYYNEQFF
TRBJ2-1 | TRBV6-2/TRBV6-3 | CASSPGLAGDYNEQFF
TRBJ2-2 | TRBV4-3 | CTSSQDRAAGGAGELFF
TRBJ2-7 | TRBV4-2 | CASSQDYGDYEQYF